These 9 T cell receptor beta chains originate from one sample sequenced in a study of OX40 agonist ivuxolimab in advanced cancers. The data were produced by immunoSEQ multiplex PCR, yet TCRdb's version contains in-frame clones alone and is incomplete. The table includes around 54,000 clones, 90% to 95% detected once. Sample: CD4+ or CD8+ T cells sorted from blood, taken in a trial of the OX40 agonist ivuxolimab. The receptors were sampled from an adult with an advanced solid tumor such as melanoma, head and neck, liver or kidney cancer.

The rearrangement joins TRBV28 to TRBJ1-2; TRBD1 matches 10 bases. Germline CDR1 and CDR2: MDHEN and SYDVKM. Trimming removed 6 bases from V and 4 bases from J; junction bases left unmatched: 8. The CDR3 has 15 residues. This CDR3 reads CASSTLRQGAYGYTF. Written as DNA, the CDR3 is TGTGCCAGCAGCACCCTACGACAGGGGGCCTATGGCTACACCTTC.

CDR3 amino acids: CASSDDGYTF. The DNA for the CDR3 is TGTGCCAGCAGTGACGATGGCTACACCTTC. The chain has TRBV28 and TRBJ1-2; D uncertain. This CDR3 contains 10 residues. Germline V gives CDR1 MDHEN, CDR2 SYDVKM. Trimming took off 5 bases at V and 6 bases at J, with 4 bases between the two ends.

J is TRBJ2-5 and V is TRBV19; 10 bases line up with TRBD2. This CDR3 spans 15 amino acids. V was pared by 4 bases and J by 1 base, with 3 bases of the junction left unmatched. Germline CDR1 reads LNHDA; CDR2 reads SQIVND (reference sequence). The CDR3 sequence is CASSSGLAVQETQYF. The CDR3 DNA sequence: TGTGCCAGTAGTAGCGGACTAGCGGTCCAAGAGACCCAGTACTTC.

This clone was picked up one time. This chain connects TRBV11-3 to TRBJ2-7; D is ambiguous. The CDR3 is made up of 13 amino acids. V lost 4 bases to trimming and J lost 2 bases, with 9 bases between them. Germline V gene lookup returns CDR1 SGHNT and CDR2 YENEEA. The DNA for the CDR3 is TGTGCCAGCAGCTCCAGGTCTACCTACGAGCAGTACTTC. This codes for CASSSRSTYEQYF.

The chain links TRBV2 to TRBJ2-3, with D tentatively TRBD1 (6 bases). This CDR3 region has 16 residues. Germline V gives CDR1 SNHLY, CDR2 FYNNEI. Trimming removed 10 bases at V and 5 bases at J, with 25 bases between. The CDR3 is CAIFRAGRGAGDTQYF. CDR3 DNA: TGTGCCATCTTTAGGGCGGGCAGGGGAGCAGGAGATACGCAGTATTTT. Full variable domain (remainder filled in from reference TRBV2 and TRBJ2-3): EPEVTQTPSHQVTQMGQEVILRCVPISNHLYFYWYRQILGQKVEFLVSFYNNEISEKSEIFDDQFSVERPDGSNFTLKIRSTKLEDSAMYFCAIFRAGRGAGDTQYFGPGTRLTVL.

The chain links TRBV10-1 to TRBJ2-1, with TRBD1 as a possible D gene (5 bases). Per the germline V gene, CDR1 is WNHNN and CDR2 is SYGVQD (reference sequence). V lost 9 bases and J 2 bases, leaving 23 bases between the germline ends. The CDR3 runs 17 residues. In nucleotides, the CDR3 is TGCGCCAGACAGGACGAGTCCTGTTATTTACCCTACAATGAGCAGTTCTTC. This translates into CARQDESCYLPYNEQFF.

V and J are TRBV6-5 and TRBJ2-7; a possible D gene is TRBD1 (6 bases). Germline lookup yields CDR1 MNHEY and CDR2 SVGAGI. CDR3 length: 12 residues. V dropped 5 bases and J dropped 11 bases, with 16 bases sitting between them. DNA for the CDR3: TGTGCCAGCAGTACCACCGACAGGCGCGAGTACTTC. Its protein is CASSTTDRREYF.

The V and J genes are TRBV7-9 and TRBJ2-7; tentatively, D is TRBD2 (6 bases). The CDR3 is made up of 15 amino acids. Trimming took off 4 bases at V and 3 bases at J, with 16 bases between the two ends. Germline CDR1 is SEHNR and CDR2 is FQNEAQ (reference sequence). This chain's CDR3 is CASSSSGDSIYEQYF. Here the CDR3 DNA reads TGTGCCAGCAGCTCCTCTGGGGACTCCATCTACGAGCAGTACTTC.

The genes are TRBV21-1 and TRBJ1-4; the table's D call TRBD1 went unverified against the DNA. TRBV21-1 is labeled a pseudogene. This CDR3 is 14 amino acids long. CDR3 sequence reads: CASSKGQVCEKLFF. The CDR3 coding sequence is TGTGCCAGCAGCAAAGGACAGGTCTGCGAAAAACTGTTTTTT.